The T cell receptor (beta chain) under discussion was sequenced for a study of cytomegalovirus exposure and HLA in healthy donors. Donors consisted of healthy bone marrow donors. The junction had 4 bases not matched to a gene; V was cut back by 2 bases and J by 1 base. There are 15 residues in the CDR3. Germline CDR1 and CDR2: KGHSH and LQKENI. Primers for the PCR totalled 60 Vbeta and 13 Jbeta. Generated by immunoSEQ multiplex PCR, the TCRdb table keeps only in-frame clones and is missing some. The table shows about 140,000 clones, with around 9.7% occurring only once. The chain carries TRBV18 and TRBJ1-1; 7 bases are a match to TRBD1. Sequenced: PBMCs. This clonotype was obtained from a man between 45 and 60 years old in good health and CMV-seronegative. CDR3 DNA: TGTGCCAGCTCACCAGAGGGGGCCGAGAACACTGAAGCTTTCTTT. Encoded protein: CASSPEGAENTEAFF.